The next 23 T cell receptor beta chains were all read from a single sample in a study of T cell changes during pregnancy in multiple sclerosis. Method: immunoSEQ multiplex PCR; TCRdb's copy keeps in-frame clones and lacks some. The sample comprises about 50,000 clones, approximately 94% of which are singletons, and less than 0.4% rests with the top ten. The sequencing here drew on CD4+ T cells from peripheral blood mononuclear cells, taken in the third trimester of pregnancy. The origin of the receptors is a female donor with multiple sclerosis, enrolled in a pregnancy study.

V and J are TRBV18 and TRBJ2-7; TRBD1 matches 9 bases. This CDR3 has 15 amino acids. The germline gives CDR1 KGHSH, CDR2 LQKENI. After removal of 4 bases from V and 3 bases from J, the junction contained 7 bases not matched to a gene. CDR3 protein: CASSRSQGQGYEQYF. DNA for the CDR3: TGTGCCAGCTCACGCTCTCAGGGACAGGGCTACGAGCAGTACTTC. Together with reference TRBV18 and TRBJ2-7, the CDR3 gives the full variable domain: NAGVMQNPRHLVRRRGQEARLRCSPMKGHSHVYWYRQLPEEGLKFMVYLQKENIIDESGMPKERFSAEFPKEGPSILRIQQVVRGDSAAYFCASSRSQGQGYEQYFGPGTRLTVT.

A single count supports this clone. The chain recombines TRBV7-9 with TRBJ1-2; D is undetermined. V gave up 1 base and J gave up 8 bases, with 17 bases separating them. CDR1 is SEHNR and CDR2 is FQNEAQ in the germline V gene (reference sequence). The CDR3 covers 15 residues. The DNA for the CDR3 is TGTGCCAGCAGCTTAGGCGGTGGAGGGCCCGGGGGCTACACCTTC. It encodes CASSLGGGGPGGYTF.

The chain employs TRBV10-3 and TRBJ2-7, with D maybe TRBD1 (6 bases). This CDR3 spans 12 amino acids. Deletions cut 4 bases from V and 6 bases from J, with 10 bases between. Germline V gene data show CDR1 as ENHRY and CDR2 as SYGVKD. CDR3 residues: CAISVDRGEQYF. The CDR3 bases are TGTGCCATCAGTGTGGACAGAGGCGAGCAGTACTTC.

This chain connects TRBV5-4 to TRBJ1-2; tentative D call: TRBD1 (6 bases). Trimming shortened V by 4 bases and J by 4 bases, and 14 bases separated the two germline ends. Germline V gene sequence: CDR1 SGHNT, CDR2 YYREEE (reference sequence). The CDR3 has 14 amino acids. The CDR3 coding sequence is TGTGCCAGCAGCAATATACGGGACACCTATGGCTACACCTTC. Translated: CASSNIRDTYGYTF.

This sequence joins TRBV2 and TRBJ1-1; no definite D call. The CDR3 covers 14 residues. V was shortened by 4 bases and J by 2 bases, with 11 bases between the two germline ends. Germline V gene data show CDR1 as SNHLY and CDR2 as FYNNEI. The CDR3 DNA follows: TGTGCCAGCAGTGCCCTGGGCCGAAACACTGAAGCTTTCTTT. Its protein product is CASSALGRNTEAFF.

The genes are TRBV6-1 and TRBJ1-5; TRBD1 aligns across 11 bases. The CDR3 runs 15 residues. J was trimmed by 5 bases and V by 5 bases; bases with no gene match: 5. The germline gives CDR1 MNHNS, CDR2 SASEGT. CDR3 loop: CASSWTGGFDQPQHF. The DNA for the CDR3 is TGTGCCAGCAGTTGGACAGGGGGCTTCGATCAGCCCCAGCATTTT.

The CDR3 bases are TGCAGCGTTGTGTTAGCGGGGGGCCCAACCCTACGGAGCTCCTACGAGCAGTACTTC. It translates to CSVVLAGGPTLRSSYEQYF. The J gene is TRBJ2-7, the V gene TRBV29-1; 10 bases are a match to TRBD2. The CDR3 spans 19 residues. V gave up 4 bases and J gave up 0 bases; unmatched junction bases: 18. Per the germline V gene, CDR1 is SQVTM and CDR2 is ANQGSEA.

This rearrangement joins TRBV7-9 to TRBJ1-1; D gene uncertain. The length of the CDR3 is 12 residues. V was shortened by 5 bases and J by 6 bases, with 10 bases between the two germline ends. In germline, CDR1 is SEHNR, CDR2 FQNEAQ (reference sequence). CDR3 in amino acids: CASSHSQSEAFF. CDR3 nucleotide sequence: TGTGCCAGCAGCCATTCTCAGTCTGAAGCTTTCTTT. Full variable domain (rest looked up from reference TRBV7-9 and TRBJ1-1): DTGVSQNPRHKITKRGQNVTFRCDPISEHNRLYWYRQTLGQGPEFLTYFQNEAQLEKSRLLSDRFSAERPKGSFSTLEIQRTEQGDSAMYLCASSHSQSEAFFGQGTRLTVV.

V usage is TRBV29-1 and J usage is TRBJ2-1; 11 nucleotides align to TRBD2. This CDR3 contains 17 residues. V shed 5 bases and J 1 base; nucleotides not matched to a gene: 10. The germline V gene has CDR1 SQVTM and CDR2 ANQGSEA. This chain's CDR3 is CSVKRAIAGGSYNEQFF. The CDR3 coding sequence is TGCAGCGTTAAAAGGGCGATAGCGGGGGGGTCCTACAATGAGCAGTTCTTC.

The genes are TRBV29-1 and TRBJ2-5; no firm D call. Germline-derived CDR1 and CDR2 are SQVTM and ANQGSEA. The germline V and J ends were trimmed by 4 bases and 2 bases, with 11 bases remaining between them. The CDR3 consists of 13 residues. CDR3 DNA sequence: TGCAGCGTTGCCCCAGGTGGGCAAGAGACCCAGTACTTC. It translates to CSVAPGGQETQYF.

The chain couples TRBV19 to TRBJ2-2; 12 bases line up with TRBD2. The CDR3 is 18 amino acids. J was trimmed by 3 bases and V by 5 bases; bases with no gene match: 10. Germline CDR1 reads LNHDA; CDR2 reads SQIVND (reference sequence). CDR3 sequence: CASSPPWTSGDYTGELFF. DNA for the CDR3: TGTGCCAGTAGTCCCCCCTGGACTAGCGGGGACTACACCGGGGAGCTGTTTTTT.

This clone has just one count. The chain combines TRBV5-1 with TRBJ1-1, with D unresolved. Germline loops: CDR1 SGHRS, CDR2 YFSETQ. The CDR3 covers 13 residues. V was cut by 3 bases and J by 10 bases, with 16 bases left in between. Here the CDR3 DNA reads TGCGCCAGCAGCTCGGCCAGGACTTCTGGAGCTTTCTTT. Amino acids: CASSSARTSGAFF.

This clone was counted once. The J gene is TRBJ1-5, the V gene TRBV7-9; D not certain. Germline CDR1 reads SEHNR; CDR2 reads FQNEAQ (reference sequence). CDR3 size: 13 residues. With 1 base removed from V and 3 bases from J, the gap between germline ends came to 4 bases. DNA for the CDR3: TGTGCCAGCAGCTTAGAGCACAATCAGCCCCAGCATTTT. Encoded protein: CASSLEHNQPQHF.

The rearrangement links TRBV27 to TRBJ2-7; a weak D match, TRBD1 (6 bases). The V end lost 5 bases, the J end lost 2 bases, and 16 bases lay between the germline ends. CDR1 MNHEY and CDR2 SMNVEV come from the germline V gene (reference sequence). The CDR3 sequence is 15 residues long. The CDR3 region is CASSKQQGSPYEQYF. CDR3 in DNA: TGTGCCAGCAGTAAACAACAGGGATCTCCCTACGAGCAGTACTTC.

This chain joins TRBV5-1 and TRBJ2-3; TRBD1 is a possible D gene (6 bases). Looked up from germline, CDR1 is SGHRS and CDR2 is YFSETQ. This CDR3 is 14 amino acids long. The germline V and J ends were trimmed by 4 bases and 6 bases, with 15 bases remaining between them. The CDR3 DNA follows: TGCGCCAGCAGCCTGGGGGCGTTCAGGGATACGCAGTATTTT. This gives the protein CASSLGAFRDTQYF.

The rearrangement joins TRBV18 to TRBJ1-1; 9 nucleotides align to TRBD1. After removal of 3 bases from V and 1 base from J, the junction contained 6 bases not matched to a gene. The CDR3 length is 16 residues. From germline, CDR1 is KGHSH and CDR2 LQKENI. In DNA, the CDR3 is TGTGCCAGCTCACCGATGACAGGGGGGTCGAACACTGAAGCTTTCTTT. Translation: CASSPMTGGSNTEAFF.

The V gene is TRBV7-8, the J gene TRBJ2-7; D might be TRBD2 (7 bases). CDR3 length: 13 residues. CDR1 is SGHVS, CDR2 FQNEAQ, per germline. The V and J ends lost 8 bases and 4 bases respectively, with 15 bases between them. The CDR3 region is CASGRGGGYEQYF. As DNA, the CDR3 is TGTGCCAGCGGCCGGGGAGGGGGGTACGAGCAGTACTTC.

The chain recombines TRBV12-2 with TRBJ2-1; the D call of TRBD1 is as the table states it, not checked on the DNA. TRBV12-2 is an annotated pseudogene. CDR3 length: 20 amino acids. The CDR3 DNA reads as TGTGCAAGTCGCTCCACCGGGACAGGGGGCTGGAATTTCCCTGGGTTTGAGCAGTTCTTC. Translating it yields CASRSTGTGGWNFPGFEQFF.

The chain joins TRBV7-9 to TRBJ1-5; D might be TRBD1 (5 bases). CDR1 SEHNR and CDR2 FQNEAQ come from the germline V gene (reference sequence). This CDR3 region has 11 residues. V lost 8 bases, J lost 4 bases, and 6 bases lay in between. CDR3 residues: CASAGNQPQHF. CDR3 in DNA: TGTGCCAGCGCAGGGAATCAGCCCCAGCATTTT.

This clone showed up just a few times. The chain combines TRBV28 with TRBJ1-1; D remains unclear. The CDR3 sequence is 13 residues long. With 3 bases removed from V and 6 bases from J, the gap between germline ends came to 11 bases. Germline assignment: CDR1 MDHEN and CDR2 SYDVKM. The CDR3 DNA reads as TGTGCCAGCAGTTTGCTTGGACTGGCTGAAGCTTTCTTT. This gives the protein CASSLLGLAEAFF. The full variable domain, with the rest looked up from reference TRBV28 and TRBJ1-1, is DVKVTQSSRYLVKRTGEKVFLECVQDMDHENMFWYRQDPGLGLRLIYFSYDVKMKEKGDIPEGYSVSREKKERFSLILESASTNQTSMYLCASSLLGLAEAFFGQGTRLTVV.

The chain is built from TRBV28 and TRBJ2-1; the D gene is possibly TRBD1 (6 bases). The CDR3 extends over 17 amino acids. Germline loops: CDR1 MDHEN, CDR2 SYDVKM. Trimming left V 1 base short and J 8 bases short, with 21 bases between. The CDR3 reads CASSLSLGARRGYEQFF. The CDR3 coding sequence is TGTGCCAGCAGTTTATCCCTCGGGGCCCGAAGGGGGTATGAGCAGTTCTTC.

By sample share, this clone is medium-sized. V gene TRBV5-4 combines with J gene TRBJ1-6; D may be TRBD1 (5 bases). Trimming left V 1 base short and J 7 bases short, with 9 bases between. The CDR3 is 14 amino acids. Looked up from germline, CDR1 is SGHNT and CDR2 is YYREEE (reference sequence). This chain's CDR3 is CASSLRQGNSPLHF. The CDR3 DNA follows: TGTGCCAGCAGCTTGCGGCAGGGCAATTCACCCCTCCACTTT.

The CDR3 loop reads CATRHLAGVENEQFF. The CDR3, as DNA: TGTGCCACCAGACATCTAGCGGGAGTGGAGAATGAGCAGTTCTTC. The chain recombines TRBV15 with TRBJ2-1, with 10 nucleotides matching TRBD2. This CDR3 region has 15 residues. CDR1 and CDR2 (germline): LNHNV, YYDKDF (reference sequence). With V trimmed by 6 bases and J by 7 bases, 9 bases remained unmatched.